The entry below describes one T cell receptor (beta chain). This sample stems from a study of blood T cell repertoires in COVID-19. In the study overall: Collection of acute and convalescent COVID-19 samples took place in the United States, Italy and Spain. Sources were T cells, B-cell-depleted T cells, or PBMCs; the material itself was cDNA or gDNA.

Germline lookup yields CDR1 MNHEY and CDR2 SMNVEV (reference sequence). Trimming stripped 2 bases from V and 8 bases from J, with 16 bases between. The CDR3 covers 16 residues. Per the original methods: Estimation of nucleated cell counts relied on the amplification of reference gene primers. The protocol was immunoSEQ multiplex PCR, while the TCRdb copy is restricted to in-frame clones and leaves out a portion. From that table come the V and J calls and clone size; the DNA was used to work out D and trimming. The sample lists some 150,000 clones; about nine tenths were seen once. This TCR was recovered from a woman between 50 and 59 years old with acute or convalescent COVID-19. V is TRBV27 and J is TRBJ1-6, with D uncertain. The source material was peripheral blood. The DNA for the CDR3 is TGTGCCAGCAGTTTAGGTTCGGTTTACCGGGATTCACCCCTCCACTTT. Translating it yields CASSLGSVYRDSPLHF.